These T cell receptor beta chains were read from a single sample in a study of CD8 T cells in Susac syndrome. MiXCR, applied by TCRdb to the immunoSEQ multiplex PCR reads, yields one record per CDR3 protein. The table shows 75,000 to 100,000 distinct CDR3 sequences, with around 94% occurring only once. The sequenced sample consisted of CD8+ T cells from PBMCs. The receptors derive from a human donor in good health. CDR3s include the opening cysteine and the closing phenylalanine or tryptophan. D genes are given only for firm matches. A clone size is listed for some rows: how often the clone was seen (once, few, many), or a class if it is expanded.

>NA|TRBV27|TRBJ2-3|NA
CASSLYLSDTQYF
TGTGCCAGCAGCTTATATCTTTCAGATACGCAGTATTTT
>NA|TRBV15|TRBJ1-2|NA
CATSRENYYGYTF
TGTGCCACCAGCAGAGAGAATTACTATGGCTACACCTTC
>NA|TRBV20-1|TRBJ1-1|NA
CSALPLNTEAFF
TGCAGTGCTTTACCTCTGAACACTGAAGCTTTCTTT
>NA|TRBV10-3|TRBJ2-1|NA
CAISDLRLRDEQFF
TGTGCCATCAGTGATTTGAGGCTTCGAGATGAGCAGTTCTTC
>NA|TRBV15|TRBJ1-6|TRBD1
CATQDRGTRQGSPLHF
TGTGCCACCCAGGACAGGGGGACTCGTCAGGGTTCACCCCTCCACTTT
>NA|TRBV20-1|TRBJ2-3|TRBD2
CSALERSGTGDTQYF
TGCAGTGCGCTGGAAAGGAGCGGGACTGGAGATACGCAGTATTTT
>NA|TRBV12-5|TRBJ2-3|NA
CASGRRADTQYF
TGTGCTAGTGGTCGCAGGGCAGATACGCAGTATTTT
>NA|TRBV10-2|TRBJ2-7|TRBD1
CASRESLTGGSSYEQYF
TGCGCCAGCAGGGAATCACTTACAGGGGGCAGCTCCTACGAGCAGTACTTC
>NA|TRBV20-1|TRBJ2-3|NA
CSARDIQMGYTQYF
TGCAGTGCTAGAGACATTCAGATGGGATATACGCAGTATTTT
>NA|TRBV20-1|TRBJ2-5|NA
CSAKGPQETQYF
TGCAGTGCCAAGGGACCTCAAGAGACCCAGTACTTC
>NA|TRBV9|TRBJ1-2|TRBD1
CASSVDGTGYGYTF
TGTGCCAGCAGCGTAGATGGGACAGGATATGGCTACACCTTC
>NA|TRBV11-3|TRBJ2-1|TRBD2
CASSFLNLAGGENEQFF
TGTGCCAGCAGCTTCTTAAACCTTGCGGGAGGAGAGAATGAGCAGTTCTTC
>NA|TRBV9|TRBJ1-3|NA
CASSPGGTAVGTIYF
TGTGCCAGCAGCCCCGGCGGGACCGCCGTCGGGACCATATATTTT
>NA|TRBV12-5|TRBJ2-1|NA
CASGLGTPNEQFF
TGTGCTAGTGGTTTGGGGACGCCCAATGAGCAGTTCTTC
>NA|TRBV15|TRBJ1-1|NA
CATGRRTEAFF
TGTGCCACCGGGAGGAGGACTGAAGCTTTCTTT
>NA|TRBV7-9|TRBJ2-1|NA
CASSSLSNEQFF
TGTGCCAGCAGTTCGTTGAGCAATGAGCAGTTCTTC
>NA|TRBV27|TRBJ1-5|NA
CASSRGSNQPQHF
TGTGCCAGCAGTAGGGGTAGCAATCAGCCCCAGCATTTT
>NA|TRBV19|TRBJ1-5|NA
CASSIKGLGQPQHF
TGTGCCAGTAGTATAAAAGGGCTGGGGCAGCCCCAGCATTTT
>NA|TRBV7-9|TRBJ1-5|NA
CASSLAGQPQHF
TGTGCCAGCAGCTTAGCGGGCCAGCCCCAGCATTTT
>NA|TRBV29-1|TRBJ2-3|NA
CSVEIGTSTDTQYF
TGCAGCGTGGAGATTGGGACTAGCACAGATACGCAGTATTTT
>NA|TRBV6-4|TRBJ2-3|NA
CASSDSLNRTQYF
TGTGCCAGCAGTGACTCCCTGAACCGTACGCAGTATTTT
>NA|TRBV20-1|TRBJ1-2|TRBD1
CSAAGGLDYGYTF
TGCAGTGCTGCAGGGGGCCTGGACTATGGCTACACCTTC
>NA|TRBV6-6|TRBJ1-5|NA
CASSPDTDSNQPQHF
TGTGCCAGCAGCCCCGACACAGATAGCAATCAGCCCCAGCATTTT
>NA|TRBV29-1|TRBJ2-3|NA
CSLVTDTQYF
TGCAGCTTAGTCACAGATACGCAGTATTTT
>NA|TRBV9|TRBJ2-2|NA
CASSGGWRGSNTGELFF
TGTGCCAGCAGCGGCGGATGGCGCGGTTCGAACACCGGGGAGCTGTTTTTT
>NA|TRBV19|TRBJ1-1|TRBD1
CASSLGQGRTEAFF
TGTGCCAGTAGTTTGGGACAGGGGCGGACTGAAGCTTTCTTT
>NA|TRBV9|TRBJ1-1|TRBD1
CASSAQQGFTEAFF
TGTGCCAGCAGCGCACAACAGGGGTTTACTGAAGCTTTCTTT
>NA|TRBV27|TRBJ1-1|NA
CASCLGEGTEAFF
TGTGCCAGCTGCCTCGGGGAGGGGACTGAAGCTTTCTTT
>once|TRBV6-8|TRBJ2-3|TRBD2
CASGSSGSTDTQYF
TGTGCCAGCGGCTCTAGCGGGAGCACAGATACGCAGTATTTT
>NA|TRBV28|TRBJ1-1|TRBD1
CASSLETGGFTEAFF
TGTGCCAGCAGTTTGGAGACAGGGGGCTTCACTGAAGCTTTCTTT
>NA|TRBV9|TRBJ1-5|NA
CASSVGSGPRGDQPQHF
TGTGCCAGCAGCGTAGGCTCCGGGCCCCGAGGGGATCAGCCCCAGCATTTT
>NA|TRBV3-1|TRBJ2-2|TRBD2
CASSQATQLAGVTGELFF
TGTGCCAGCAGCCAAGCAACCCAACTAGCGGGAGTCACCGGGGAGCTGTTTTTT
>NA|TRBV27|TRBJ2-1|NA
CASSQTLAYNEQFF
TGTGCCAGCAGCCAGACACTAGCTTACAATGAGCAGTTCTTC
>NA|TRBV9|TRBJ2-1|NA
CASSASGTPYNEQFF
TGTGCCAGCAGCGCCTCCGGGACACCCTACAATGAGCAGTTCTTC
>NA|TRBV12-3/TRBV12-4|TRBJ2-3|NA
CASRSYTDTQYF
TGTGCCAGCAGGTCTTACACAGATACGCAGTATTTT
>NA|TRBV27|TRBJ1-2|TRBD1
CASKGTGQVYGYTF
TGTGCCAGCAAAGGGACGGGACAGGTCTATGGCTACACCTTC
>NA|TRBV20-1|TRBJ2-1|NA
CSARQLEGGINEQFF
TGCAGTGCTAGGCAGCTAGAGGGGGGTATCAATGAGCAGTTCTTC
>NA|TRBV19|TRBJ2-5|NA
CASSSSHPGTQYF
TGTGCCAGTAGTTCCTCCCACCCTGGGACCCAGTACTTC
>NA|TRBV20-1|TRBJ2-7|TRBD1
CSAKDRGSYEQYF
TGCAGTGCCAAAGACAGGGGTTCCTACGAGCAGTACTTC
>NA|TRBV4-3|TRBJ2-5|NA
CASSQDFRGQETQYF
TGCGCCAGCAGCCAAGATTTCCGGGGCCAAGAGACCCAGTACTTC
>NA|TRBV11-2|TRBJ1-1|NA
CASRGRGEQGEAFF
TGTGCCAGCAGGGGGCGAGGAGAACAGGGTGAAGCTTTCTTT
>NA|TRBV9|TRBJ2-1|TRBD2
CASGGLASYNEQFF
TGTGCCAGCGGGGGACTAGCGTCCTACAATGAGCAGTTCTTC
>NA|TRBV7-3|TRBJ2-1|NA
CASSLTTYREQFF
TGTGCCAGCAGCTTAACAACCTACCGAGAGCAGTTCTTC
>NA|TRBV29-1|TRBJ1-5|NA
CSVPGQGNQPQHF
TGCAGCGTTCCGGGACAAGGCAATCAGCCCCAGCATTTT
>NA|TRBV7-9|TRBJ2-3|NA
CASSLPDHKDTQYF
TGTGCCAGCAGCTTACCTGATCATAAAGATACGCAGTATTTT
>NA|TRBV27|TRBJ2-2|NA
CASSLTHTGELFF
TGTGCCAGCAGTTTAACCCACACCGGGGAGCTGTTTTTT
>NA|TRBV28|TRBJ2-1|TRBD1
CATEIRGRGEQFF
TGTGCCACAGAGATCAGGGGGCGCGGTGAGCAGTTCTTC
>NA|TRBV20-1|TRBJ1-1|TRBD1
CSASSPGTGKSEAFF
TGCAGTGCTAGCTCACCCGGGACAGGGAAGTCTGAAGCTTTCTTT
>once|TRBV11-2|TRBJ2-5|NA
CASSFGGWAGQETQYF
TGTGCCAGCAGCTTCGGGGGCTGGGCAGGACAAGAGACCCAGTACTTC
>once|TRBV7-8|TRBJ1-2|NA
CATKIEAGSAYGYTF
TGTGCCACCAAAATAGAGGCCGGGAGCGCTTATGGCTACACCTTC
>NA|TRBV14|TRBJ1-5|TRBD1
CASSQGTGGAQPQHF
TGTGCCAGCAGCCAGGGGACAGGGGGCGCGCAGCCCCAGCATTTT
>NA|TRBV15|TRBJ2-5|NA
CATSSPGFSDESQYF
TGTGCCACCAGCAGCCCAGGATTCTCCGATGAGTCCCAGTACTTC
>NA|TRBV28|TRBJ2-7|NA
CASSLWYRSYEQYF
TGTGCCAGCAGTTTATGGTATCGATCCTACGAGCAGTACTTC
>NA|TRBV5-1|TRBJ1-1|NA
CASSLASVSYTSMNTEAFF
TGCGCCAGCAGCTTGGCCTCGGTCAGCTATACATCCATGAACACTGAAGCTTTCTTT
>NA|TRBV20-1|TRBJ2-3|NA
CSGGGGTSTDTQYF
TGCAGTGGGGGTGGCGGGACTAGCACAGATACGCAGTATTTT
>NA|TRBV4-3|TRBJ2-7|NA
CASSQTVAYEQYF
TGCGCCAGCAGCCAAACCGTAGCCTACGAGCAGTACTTC
>NA|TRBV9|TRBJ2-1|TRBD2
CASSVDPASGSVGEQFF
TGTGCCAGCAGCGTAGACCCCGCTAGCGGGAGTGTGGGTGAGCAGTTCTTC
>once|TRBV12-3/TRBV12-4|TRBJ1-1|TRBD1
CASSSIGQEGGKAEAFF
TGTGCCAGCAGTTCCATCGGACAGGAGGGGGGCAAGGCTGAAGCTTTCTTT
>NA|TRBV4-3|TRBJ2-5|TRBD1
CASSLGTGGAETQYF
TGCGCCAGCAGCCTTGGGACAGGGGGCGCAGAGACCCAGTACTTC